This TCR beta chain was found in a study of OX40 agonist ivuxolimab in advanced cancers. Overall study: All patients had ivuxolimab intravenously every 2 weeks at 0.01 to 10 mg/kg. Aged roughly 20 to 79 with a mean of approximately 60 years, they were about 83% male. Study outcomes and limitations: Clonal expansion in partial responders at 0.1-3.0 mg/kg ranked among the lowest.

To note about this clone: Its antigen remains unknown.

This CDR3 contains 14 residues. Trimming removed 6 bases from V and 0 bases from J, with 12 bases in between. Germline-derived CDR1 and CDR2 are SNHLY and FYNNEI. Sequencing used immunoSEQ multiplex PCR; TCRdb keeps in-frame clones, though not all of them. The data show tens of thousands of clones, less than 95% seen once. Patients had blood sampled at baseline and again on cycle 4 day 1 and cycle 7 day 1. Material: CD4+ or CD8+ T cells sorted from blood, obtained in a trial of the OX40 agonist ivuxolimab. This receptor was identified in an adult with an advanced solid tumor such as melanoma, head and neck, liver or kidney cancer. V gene TRBV2 combines with J gene TRBJ2-7, with D hard to call. CDR3 sequence reads: CASRINRGSYEQYF. CDR3 bases: TGTGCCAGCAGAATCAACAGAGGCTCCTACGAGCAGTACTTC.